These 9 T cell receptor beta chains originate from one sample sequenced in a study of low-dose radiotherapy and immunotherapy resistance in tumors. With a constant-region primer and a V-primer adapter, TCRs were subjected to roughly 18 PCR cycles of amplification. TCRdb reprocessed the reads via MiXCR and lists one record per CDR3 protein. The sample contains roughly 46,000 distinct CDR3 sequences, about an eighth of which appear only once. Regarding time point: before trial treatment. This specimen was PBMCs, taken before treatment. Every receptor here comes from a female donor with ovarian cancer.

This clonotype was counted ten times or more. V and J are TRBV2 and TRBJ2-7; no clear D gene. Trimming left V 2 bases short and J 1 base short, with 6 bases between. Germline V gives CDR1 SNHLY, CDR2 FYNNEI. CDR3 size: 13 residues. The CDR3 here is CASSEWQSYEQYF. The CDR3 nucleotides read TGTGCCAGCAGTGAATGGCAGTCCTACGAGCAGTACTTC. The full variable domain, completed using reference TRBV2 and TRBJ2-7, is EPEVTQTPSHQVTQMGQEVILRCVPISNHLYFYWYRQILGQKVEFLVSFYNNEISEKSEIFDDQFSVERPDGSNFTLKIRSTKLEDSAMYFCASSEWQSYEQYFGPGTRLTVT.

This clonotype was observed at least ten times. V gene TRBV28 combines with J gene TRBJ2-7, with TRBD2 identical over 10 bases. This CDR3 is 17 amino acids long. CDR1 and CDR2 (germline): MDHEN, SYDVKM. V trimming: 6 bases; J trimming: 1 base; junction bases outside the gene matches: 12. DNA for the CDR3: TGTGCCAGCAGCCTAAAATTAGGACTAGCGGAGTCCTACGAGCAGTACTTC. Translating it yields CASSLKLGLAESYEQYF.

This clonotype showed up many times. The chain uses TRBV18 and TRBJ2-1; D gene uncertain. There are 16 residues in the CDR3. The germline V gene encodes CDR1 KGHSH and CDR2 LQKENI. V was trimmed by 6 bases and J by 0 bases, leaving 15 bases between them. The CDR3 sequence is CASSYIAPSSYNEQFF. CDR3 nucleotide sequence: TGTGCCAGCTCGTACATAGCCCCAAGCTCCTACAATGAGCAGTTCTTC.

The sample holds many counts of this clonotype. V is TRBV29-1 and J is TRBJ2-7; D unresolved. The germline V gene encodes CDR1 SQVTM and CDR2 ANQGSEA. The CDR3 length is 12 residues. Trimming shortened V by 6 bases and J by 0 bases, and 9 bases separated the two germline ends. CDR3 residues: CSVLDGSYEQYF. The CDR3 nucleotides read TGCAGCGTCCTGGACGGCTCCTACGAGCAGTACTTC.

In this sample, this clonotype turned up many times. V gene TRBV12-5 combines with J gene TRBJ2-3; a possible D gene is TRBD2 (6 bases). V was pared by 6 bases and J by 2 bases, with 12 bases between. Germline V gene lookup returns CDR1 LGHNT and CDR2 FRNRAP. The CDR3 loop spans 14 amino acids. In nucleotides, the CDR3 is TGTGCTAGTGGCCCGGGACTTAACACAGATACGCAGTATTTT. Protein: CASGPGLNTDTQYF.

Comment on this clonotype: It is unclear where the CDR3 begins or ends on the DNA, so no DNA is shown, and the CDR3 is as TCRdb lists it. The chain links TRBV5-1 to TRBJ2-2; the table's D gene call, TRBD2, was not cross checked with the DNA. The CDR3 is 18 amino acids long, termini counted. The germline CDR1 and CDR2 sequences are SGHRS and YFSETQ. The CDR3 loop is CASSLLLAGGHTGELFFF.

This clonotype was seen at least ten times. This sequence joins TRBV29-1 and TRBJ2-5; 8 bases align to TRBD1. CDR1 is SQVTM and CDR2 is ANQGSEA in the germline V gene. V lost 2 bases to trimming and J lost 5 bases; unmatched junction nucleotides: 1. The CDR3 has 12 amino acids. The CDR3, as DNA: TGCAGCGTTGAAACAGGGGGGGAGACCCAGTACTTC. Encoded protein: CSVETGGETQYF.

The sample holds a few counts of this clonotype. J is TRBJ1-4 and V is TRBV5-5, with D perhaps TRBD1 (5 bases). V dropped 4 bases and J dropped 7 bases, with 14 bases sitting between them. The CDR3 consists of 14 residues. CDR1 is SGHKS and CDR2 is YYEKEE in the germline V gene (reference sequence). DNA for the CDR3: TGTGCCAGCAGCGCCGGGACTCTCCCTGAAAAACTGTTTTTT. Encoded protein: CASSAGTLPEKLFF.

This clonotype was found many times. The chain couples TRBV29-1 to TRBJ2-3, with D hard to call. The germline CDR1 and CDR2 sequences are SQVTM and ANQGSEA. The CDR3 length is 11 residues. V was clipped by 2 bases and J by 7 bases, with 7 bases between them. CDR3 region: CSVEIGNTQYF. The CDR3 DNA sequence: TGCAGCGTTGAAATTGGGAATACGCAGTATTTT.